The 6 T cell receptor beta chains below all came from one sample that was sequenced in a study of blood T cells in healthy people across ages. A J-beta primer mix and a sample-barcoded 5' primer were used in a second PCR of roughly 6 to 11 cycles. TCRdb recomputed calls from the 5' RACE reads with MiXCR, one row per CDR3 protein. The sample gives 550,000 to 800,000 distinct CDR3 sequences, about 34% of which show up once; 15% is in the top ten. Sequenced sample: blood. The source is a woman of 80 years or more in good health.

The V gene is TRBV14, the J gene TRBJ2-1; D gene unclear. This CDR3 has 13 residues. Germline V gene data show CDR1 as SGHDN and CDR2 as FVKESK. V was trimmed by 4 bases and J by 7 bases, leaving 11 bases between them. The CDR3 DNA follows: TGTGCCAGCAGCCCCACGTTAATGAATGAGCAGTTCTTC. Translation gives CASSPTLMNEQFF.

V gene TRBV7-2 combines with J gene TRBJ1-1; maybe TRBD1 (6 bases). The CDR3 totals 14 residues. Trimming shortened V by 11 bases and J by 2 bases, and 18 bases separated the two germline ends. CDR1 and CDR2 (germline): SGHTA, FQGNSA. In nucleotides, the CDR3 is TGTGCCGGTAGCTTCTCCAGGGGAAACACTGAAGCTTTCTTT. Encoded protein: CAGSFSRGNTEAFF.

This clonotype was seen ten or more times. As DNA, the CDR3 is TGTGCCAGCGCGAACTCGGGGGGCTTGAGCTCCTACGAGCAGTACTTC. As protein: CASANSGGLSSYEQYF. The chain couples TRBV7-2 to TRBJ2-7; D may be TRBD2 (7 bases). V was pared by 8 bases and J by 0 bases, with 20 bases between. The CDR3 length is 16 residues. The germline gives CDR1 SGHTA, CDR2 FQGNSA. Full variable domain (missing parts from reference TRBV7-2 and TRBJ2-7): GAGVSQSPSNKVTEKGKDVELRCDPISGHTALYWYRQSLGQGLEFLIYFQGNSAPDKSGLPSDRFSAERTGGSVSTLTIQRTQQEDSAVYLCASANSGGLSSYEQYFGPGTRLTVT.

The V call is TRBV5-1, the J call TRBJ1-1, with 7 nucleotides matching TRBD1. Germline-derived CDR1 and CDR2 are SGHRS and YFSETQ. V dropped 4 bases and J dropped 7; count of bases not matched to a gene: 16. There are 16 residues in the CDR3. CDR3 coding DNA: TGCGCCAGCAGCCTGGGGGTGAGGGGGCGGAACGATGAAGCTTTCTTT. It specifies CASSLGVRGRNDEAFF. Full variable domain (remainder filled in from reference TRBV5-1 and TRBJ1-1): KAGVTQTPRYLIKTRGQQVTLSCSPISGHRSVSWYQQTPGQGLQFLFEYFSETQRNKGNFPGRFSGRQFSNSRSEMNVSTLELGDSALYLCASSLGVRGRNDEAFFGQGTRLTVV.

V usage is TRBV28 and J usage is TRBJ2-7; possible D gene TRBD1, 5 bases. Trimming cost V 4 bases and J 0 bases, with 16 bases left between them. The CDR3 runs to 16 residues. Per germline, CDR1 MDHEN and CDR2 SYDVKM. The CDR3 here is CASSSSGSHHSYEQYF. DNA for the CDR3: TGTGCCAGCAGTTCGTCAGGGTCCCACCACTCCTACGAGCAGTACTTC.

Regarding this clonotype: A much larger clone is a single base away; this may be a read error. This chain joins TRBV20-1 and TRBJ2-3, with D tentatively TRBD2 (6 bases). V dropped 8 bases and J dropped 0 bases, with 15 bases sitting between them. Looked up from germline, CDR1 is DFQATT and CDR2 is SNEGSKA (reference sequence). This CDR3 has 14 residues. CDR3 sequence reads: CSTHSGTSTDTQYF. The CDR3 coding sequence is TGCAGTACTCATAGCGGAACTAGCACAGATACGCAGTATTTT.